This T cell receptor (beta chain) was captured by sequencing in a study of cytomegalovirus exposure and HLA in healthy donors. This clone has only one observation. Researchers ran the PCR with 60 Vbeta and 13 Jbeta primers. Some clones are missing from TCRdb's copy, which holds only in-frame ones; the method was immunoSEQ multiplex PCR. The sample records some 130,000 clones, 80% being singletons. This CDR3 spans 13 amino acids. The ends were cut back, 7 bases at V and 8 bases at J, with 14 bases in the middle. CDR1 MNHNY and CDR2 SVGAGI come from the germline V gene (reference sequence). What was sequenced was PBMCs. The chain couples TRBV6-6 to TRBJ1-4; no firm D call. This sequence originates from a man aged 25 to 40 in good health and CMV-seronegative. The DNA for the CDR3 is TGTGCCAGCAAGAGAGATTTACGGGAAAAACTGTTTTTT. Amino acids: CASKRDLREKLFF.